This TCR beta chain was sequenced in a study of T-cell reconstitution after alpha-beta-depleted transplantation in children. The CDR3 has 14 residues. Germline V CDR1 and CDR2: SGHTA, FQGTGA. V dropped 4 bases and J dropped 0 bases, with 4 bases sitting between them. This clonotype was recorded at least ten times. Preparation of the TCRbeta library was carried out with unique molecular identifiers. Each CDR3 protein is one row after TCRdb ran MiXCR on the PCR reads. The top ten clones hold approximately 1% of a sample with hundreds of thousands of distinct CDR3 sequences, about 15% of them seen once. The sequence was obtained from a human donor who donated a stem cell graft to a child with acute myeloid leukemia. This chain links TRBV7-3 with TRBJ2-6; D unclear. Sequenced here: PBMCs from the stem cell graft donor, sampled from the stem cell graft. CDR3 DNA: TGTGCCAGCAGCTCGTACTCTGGGGCCAACGTCCTGACTTTC. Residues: CASSSYSGANVLTF.